This TCR beta chain was retrieved from a study of T cells in Graves' hyperthyroidism and ophthalmopathy. Per germline, CDR1 DFQATT and CDR2 SNEGSKA (reference sequence). V lost 0 bases and J lost 0, with 15 bases in between. The CDR3 is 17 amino acids. Researchers amplified the TCR beta CDR3 regions from RNA transcripts. During a first-round RT-PCR of the TCR CDR3, the HTBI primer set was used. TCRdb used MiXCR to reprocess the multiplex PCR reads, holding one entry per CDR3 protein. The sample yields about 380,000 distinct CDR3 sequences, about 15% seen once. Aged 18 to 65, the patients had hyperthyroidism that was newly diagnosed and had lasted under 2 months. Patients were excluded for uncontrolled infection, other autoimmune disease, pregnancy or lactation. Together with thyroid ultrasound, orbital computed tomography, serum thyroxine and TRAb, clinical symptoms were used for diagnoses.

Sequencing was done on a sample of blood. The V call is TRBV20-1, the J call TRBJ2-1, with D perhaps matching TRBD2 (5 bases). The sequence was obtained from a woman aged 60 to 75 with Graves' hyperthyroidism. In nucleotides, the CDR3 is TGCAGTGCTAGAGATCGTTTAGGGAGAAGCTCCTACAATGAGCAGTTCTTC. This gives the protein CSARDRLGRSSYNEQFF.